This TCR beta chain was recovered during a study of vaccination effects on CD4 cells after COVID-19. The overall study: Everyone in the study got two shots of either the BNT162b2 or mRNA-1273 vaccine.

The ViraFEST assay expanded antigen-specific CD4+ T cells with viral peptide pools before sequencing. Culture lasted about 11 days before CD4+ T cell isolation. Among the vaccine recipients, none had a prior SARS-CoV-2 infection, and nucleocapsid antibodies were negative. Wells containing two million PBMC each were cultured with approximately 9.2 IU/ml IL-2 and 10 ug/ml peptides. A note on this clone: What it binds is not known.

Produced via immunoSEQ multiplex PCR; TCRdb's table is partial and in-frame only. In the table there are tens of thousands of clones, roughly four fifths of which are singletons. V shed 4 bases and J shed 4 bases, with 8 bases lying between them. From germline, CDR1 is MNHEY and CDR2 SVGAGI. This CDR3 is built from 13 residues. This chain joins TRBV6-5 and TRBJ2-1; D perhaps matches TRBD1 (6 bases). The sample here was CD4+ T cells from PBMCs cultured with HCoV-NL63 spike peptides, taken before COVID-19 vaccination. The clonotype comes from a human donor who received a COVID-19 vaccine. CDR3 nucleotides: TGTGCCAGCAGTTCCGGACAGTACAATGAGCAGTTCTTC. Protein: CASSSGQYNEQFF.